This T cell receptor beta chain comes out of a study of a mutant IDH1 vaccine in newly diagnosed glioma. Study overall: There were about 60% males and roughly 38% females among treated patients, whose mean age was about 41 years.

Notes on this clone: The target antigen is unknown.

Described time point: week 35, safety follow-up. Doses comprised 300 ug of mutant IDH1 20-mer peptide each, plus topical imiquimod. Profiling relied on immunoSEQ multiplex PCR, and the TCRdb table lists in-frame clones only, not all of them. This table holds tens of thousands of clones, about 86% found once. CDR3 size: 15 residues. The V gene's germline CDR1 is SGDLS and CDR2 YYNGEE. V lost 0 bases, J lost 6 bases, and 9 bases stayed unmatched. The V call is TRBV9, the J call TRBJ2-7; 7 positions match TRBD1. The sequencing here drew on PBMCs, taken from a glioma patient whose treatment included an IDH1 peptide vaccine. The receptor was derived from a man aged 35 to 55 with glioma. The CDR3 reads CASSVGDSPSFEQYF. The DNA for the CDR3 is TGTGCCAGCAGCGTAGGGGACAGCCCATCTTTCGAGCAGTACTTC.